This is a list of T cell receptor beta chains from one sample in a study of control samples from healthy donors and cancer patients. Some clones are missing from TCRdb's copy, which holds only in-frame ones; the method was immunoSEQ multiplex PCR. The sample holds 95,000 to 100,000 clones; around 88% are singletons and the top ten take 7.8%. The sequencing input was blood. The source is a man between 25 and 39 years old in good health. Both conserved end residues are part of each CDR3. The D gene is left open where the match is weak.

J,V,D,CDR3,DNA
TRBJ1-3,TRBV9,NA,CASSASGYSGNTIYF,TGTGCCAGCAGCGCATCAGGGTACTCTGGAAACACCATATATTTT
TRBJ2-7,TRBV10-2,TRBD2,CASIRPGGTYEQYF,TGCGCCAGTATTCGGCCGGGAGGGACCTACGAGCAGTACTTC
TRBJ2-5,TRBV5-1,NA,CASSPLPGRQETQYF,TGCGCCAGCAGCCCACTCCCCGGGCGACAAGAGACCCAGTACTTC
TRBJ2-1,TRBV24-1,NA,CATSGLNNEQFF,TGTGCCACCAGTGGTCTGAATAATGAGCAGTTCTTC
TRBJ2-3,TRBV2,TRBD2,CASSSERGPTDTQYF,TGTGCCAGCAGCTCAGAGCGGGGGCCGACAGATACGCAGTATTTT
TRBJ1-2,TRBV4-1,NA,CASSQVVALPTSYTF,TGCGCCAGCAGCCAAGTAGTGGCCCTCCCCACTAGCTACACCTTC
TRBJ1-2,TRBV12-3/TRBV12-4,NA,CASSFGIYGYTF,TGTGCCAGCAGTTTTGGCATCTATGGCTACACCTTC
TRBJ2-1,TRBV7-9,NA,CASSLMMGGGDEQFF,TGTGCCAGCAGCTTAATGATGGGGGGAGGCGATGAGCAGTTCTTC
TRBJ1-2,TRBV15,NA,CATSRVEDNGYTF,TGTGCCACCAGCAGAGTGGAGGACAATGGCTACACCTTC
TRBJ2-1,TRBV5-1,NA,CASSLVGDPNNEQFF,TGCGCCAGCAGCTTGGTGGGAGATCCTAACAATGAGCAGTTCTTC
TRBJ2-1,TRBV7-2,TRBD2,CASSSRRLAGAYNEQFF,TGTGCCAGCAGCTCCCGGCGTCTAGCGGGAGCCTACAATGAGCAGTTCTTC
TRBJ1-1,TRBV3-1/TRBV3-2,NA,CASSQGENQAFF,TGTGCCAGCAGCCAAGGAGAGAATCAAGCTTTCTTT
TRBJ2-7,TRBV6-2/TRBV6-3,NA,CASSYIMRGQQYF,TGTGCCAGCAGTTACATTATGCGGGGCCAGCAGTACTTC
TRBJ1-1,TRBV6-5,NA,CASSYEARNTEAFF,TGTGCCAGCAGTTACGAGGCTCGAAACACTGAAGCTTTCTTT
TRBJ2-5,TRBV7-2,TRBD2,CASSSHGTSGRETQYF,TGTGCCAGCAGCTCCCATGGGACTAGCGGGAGAGAGACCCAGTACTTC
TRBJ2-3,TRBV11-3,NA,CASSLASLTDTQYF,TGTGCCAGCAGCTTAGCCAGCCTCACAGATACGCAGTATTTT